This TCR beta chain was obtained from a study of early T cells in non-severe SARS-CoV-2 infection. Germline-derived CDR1 and CDR2 are SEHNR and FQNEAQ (reference sequence). The CDR3 runs 13 residues. Trimming took off 11 bases at V and 5 bases at J, with 16 bases between the two ends. This clonotype has a count of ten or more. Its antigen is still unknown. Individual cDNA molecules each received unique molecular identifiers attached to them. In TCRdb, the 5' RACE reads were re-called with MiXCR into one record per CDR3 protein. The sample gives about 32,000 distinct CDR3 sequences, around 4.3% of which show up once; approximately 5.8% is in the top ten. General study results and limits: Comparison of clonotypes with VDJdb favored anti-spike CD8 responses while missing private and CD4 specificities.

Specimen: whole blood. This receptor was taken from an adult who was a healthcare worker with PCR-confirmed SARS-CoV-2 infection or an uninfected control (not recorded which). The chain joins TRBV7-9 to TRBJ1-3; no clear D. Here the CDR3 DNA reads TGTGCCGGGCTAACCCGGGCTAGAAACACCATATATTTT. It specifies CAGLTRARNTIYF.